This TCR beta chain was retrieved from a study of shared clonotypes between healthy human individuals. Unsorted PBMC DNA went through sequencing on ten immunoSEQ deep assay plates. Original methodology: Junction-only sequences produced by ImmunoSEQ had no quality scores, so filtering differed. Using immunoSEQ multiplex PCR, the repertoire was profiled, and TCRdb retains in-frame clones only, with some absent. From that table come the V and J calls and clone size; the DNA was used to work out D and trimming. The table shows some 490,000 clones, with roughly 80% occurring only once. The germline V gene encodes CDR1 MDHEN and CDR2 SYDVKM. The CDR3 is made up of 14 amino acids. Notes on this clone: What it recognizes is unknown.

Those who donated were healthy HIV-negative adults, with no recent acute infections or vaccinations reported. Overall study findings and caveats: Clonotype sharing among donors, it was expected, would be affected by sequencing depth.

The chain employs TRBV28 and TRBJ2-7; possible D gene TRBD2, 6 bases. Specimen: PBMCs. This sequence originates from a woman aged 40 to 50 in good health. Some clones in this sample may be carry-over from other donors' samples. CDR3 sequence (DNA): TGTGCGACAGTAGGGACTCCAAGGATATACGAGCAGTACTTC. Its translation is CATVGTPRIYEQYF.